This TCR beta chain was identified in a study of OX40 agonist ivuxolimab in advanced cancers. At the level of the study: Hepatocellular carcinoma, melanoma, renal cell or head and neck cancer occurred in dose-escalation patients. Study-level points and caveats: There was clonal expansion of CD4+ and CD8+ blood T cells by week 6 at 0.1 to 3.0 mg/kg. In the expanded peripheral T cells, antigen specificity was never determined. Normalized T-cell clonal expansion was also low in a subset of nonresponders.

This clone was observed a few times. The antigen remains unidentified. Sequencing used immunoSEQ multiplex PCR; TCRdb keeps in-frame clones, though not all of them. The sample yields 15,000 to 20,000 clones, 55% to 80% seen once. This CDR3 is built from 14 residues. V trimming: 2 bases; J trimming: 3 bases; junction bases outside the gene matches: 1. CDR1 and CDR2 from the germline V gene are SGHRS and YFSETQ. This sample comprised CD4+ or CD8+ T cells sorted from blood, obtained in a trial of the OX40 agonist ivuxolimab. The TCR was taken from an adult with an advanced solid tumor such as melanoma, head and neck, liver or kidney cancer. The rearrangement joins TRBV5-1 to TRBJ2-7, with TRBD2 matching over 11 bases. The CDR3 nucleotides read TGCGCCAGCAGCTTCGGGACTAGCGGCTACGAGCAGTACTTC. It codes for CASSFGTSGYEQYF.